The next 11 T cell receptor beta chains were all read from a single sample in a study of blood T cell repertoires in COVID-19. The table came from immunoSEQ multiplex PCR; TCRdb's copy has only in-frame clones and leaves some out. The data contain 350,000 to 400,000 clones, over 75% of them seen just once; the ten biggest clones take up around 1.9%. What was sequenced was PBMCs or T cells enriched from blood (not recorded which). Every receptor here comes from a man in his forties or fifties in a cohort exposed to, infected with or recovered from COVID-19 (not recorded which).

The CDR3 is CASSLTSAGELFF. In nucleotides, the CDR3 is TGCGCCAGCAGCCTGACTAGCGCCGGGGAGCTGTTTTTT. This chain uses TRBV5-1 with TRBJ2-2, with 8 bases lining up with TRBD2. Germline V gene data show CDR1 as SGHRS and CDR2 as YFSETQ. CDR3 size: 13 residues. V gave up 4 bases and J gave up 6 bases; unmatched junction bases: 2.

V gene TRBV18 combines with J gene TRBJ2-7; 8 positions agree with TRBD2. The CDR3 extends over 14 amino acids. Looked up from germline, CDR1 is KGHSH and CDR2 is LQKENI. Losses at the gene ends were 4 bases for V and 3 bases for J; bases not matched to a gene: 5. The CDR3 sequence is CASSRQTSDYEQYF. CDR3 bases: TGTGCCAGCTCACGACAGACTAGCGACTACGAGCAGTACTTC.

This chain joins TRBV7-7 and TRBJ2-1; TRBD2 agrees at 10 bases. Trimming took 5 bases from V and 6 from J; bases not matched to a gene: 7. The length of the CDR3 is 15 residues. Germline CDR1 SSHAT, CDR2 FNYEAQ (reference sequence). The CDR3: CASSPGLAVRNEQFF. The CDR3 region has the DNA TGTGCCAGCAGCCCAGGACTAGCGGTACGCAATGAGCAGTTCTTC.

This clone was seen a handful of times. This chain joins TRBV5-1 and TRBJ1-3; weak D call: TRBD1 (6 bases). The CDR3 contains 14 residues. The germline CDR1 and CDR2 sequences are SGHRS and YFSETQ. Between the trimmed V and J ends, which lost 2 bases and 8 bases, there was a span of 14 bases. The CDR3 bases are TGCGCCAGCAGCTTCTACGGCAGGGGTGACACCATATATTTT. Its protein is CASSFYGRGDTIYF.

V gene TRBV5-1 combines with J gene TRBJ1-1; no clear D. From germline, CDR1 is SGHRS and CDR2 YFSETQ. CDR3 length: 15 amino acids. Between the trimmed V and J ends, which lost 6 bases and 0 bases, there was a span of 15 bases. In nucleotides, the CDR3 is TGCGCCAGCACCACTACCCAAAACATGAACACTGAAGCTTTCTTT. It codes for CASTTTQNMNTEAFF.

This clone was seen only once. The V and J genes are TRBV5-1 and TRBJ1-4, with 8 bases lining up with TRBD1. Looked up from germline, CDR1 is SGHRS and CDR2 is YFSETQ. The trim removed 7 bases at V and 4 bases at J, leaving 3 bases unmatched. This CDR3 spans 13 amino acids. CDR3 sequence (DNA): TGCGCCAGCGGGACAGGCAGTAATGAAAAACTGTTTTTT. This gives the protein CASGTGSNEKLFF. Variable domain in full (rest from reference TRBV5-1 and TRBJ1-4): KAGVTQTPRYLIKTRGQQVTLSCSPISGHRSVSWYQQTPGQGLQFLFEYFSETQRNKGNFPGRFSGRQFSNSRSEMNVSTLELGDSALYLCASGTGSNEKLFFGSGTQLSVL.

This clone was picked up a small number of times. The V call is TRBV5-1, the J call TRBJ2-2, with D hard to call. The CDR3 consists of 15 residues. CDR1 is SGHRS and CDR2 is YFSETQ in the germline V gene. Deletions cut 0 bases from V and 2 bases from J, with 8 bases between. CDR3 DNA: TGCGCCAGCAGCTTGGGAGCCCCTAACACCGGGGAGCTGTTTTTT. It is translated as CASSLGAPNTGELFF.

The chain uses TRBV5-1 and TRBJ1-2; possibly TRBD1 for D (6 bases). Trimming took 0 bases from V and 4 from J, leaving 13 bases between them. The V gene's germline CDR1 is SGHRS and CDR2 YFSETQ. The CDR3 extends over 15 amino acids. The CDR3 loop reads CASSLEAGASYGYTF. The CDR3, as DNA: TGCGCCAGCAGCTTGGAGGCAGGGGCTAGCTATGGCTACACCTTC.

The chain links TRBV6-5 to TRBJ2-6; TRBD2 is a possible D gene (5 bases). Germline V gene sequence: CDR1 MNHEY, CDR2 SVGAGI. The CDR3 is made up of 15 amino acids. V lost 3 bases to trimming and J lost 2 bases, with 8 bases between them. Here the CDR3 reads CASSYYGAGANVLTF. As DNA, the CDR3 is TGTGCCAGCAGTTATTACGGGGCTGGGGCCAACGTCCTGACTTTC.

The chain couples TRBV10-1 to TRBJ2-7; D might be TRBD1 (5 bases). The length of the CDR3 is 15 residues. Trimming removed 3 bases at V and 6 bases at J, with 18 bases between. Germline CDR1 reads WNHNN; CDR2 reads SYGVQD (reference sequence). The CDR3 protein is CASSEGGARAVEQYF. The DNA of the CDR3 is TGCGCCAGCAGTGAAGGTGGGGCCAGGGCGGTCGAGCAGTACTTC.

CDR3 residues: CASSQGGQRSSYNSPLHF. CDR3 in DNA: TGCGCCAGCAGCCAAGGGGGGCAGAGGAGCTCCTATAATTCACCCCTCCACTTT. The V call is TRBV4-1, the J call TRBJ1-6; possibly TRBD1 for D (6 bases). The CDR3 runs 18 residues. Trimming shortened V by 1 base and J by 0 bases, and 13 bases separated the two germline ends. The germline V gene has CDR1 MGHRA and CDR2 YSYEKL.